Shown below are 11 T cell receptor beta chains from a single sample sequenced in a study of monozygotic twins with cystic fibrosis. Sequencing was performed with immunoSEQ multiplex PCR; in TCRdb, only in-frame clones are kept and a portion is missing. This repertoire shows 36,000 or so clones, 75% to 95% found once; its top ten account for 0.15% to 0.2%. Input material: blood. The receptors were gathered from a boy aged 2-15 years with cystic fibrosis.

The chain recombines TRBV13 with TRBJ2-7; D unresolved. The germline V gene has CDR1 PRHDT and CDR2 FYEKMQ (reference sequence). Trimming took 0 bases from V and 0 from J, leaving 6 bases between them. This CDR3 has 14 residues. CDR3 loop: CASSLGGSSYEQYF. The CDR3 DNA reads as TGTGCCAGCAGCTTAGGCGGCAGCTCCTACGAGCAGTACTTC.

This chain joins TRBV19 and TRBJ1-6; D unresolved. Germline CDR1 LNHDA, CDR2 SQIVND (reference sequence). The CDR3 runs to 12 residues. The V gene lost 1 base and the J gene lost 9 bases, with 4 bases spanning the gap. As DNA, the CDR3 is TGTGCCAGTAGTATAGGTATTTCACCCCTCCACTTT. Residues: CASSIGISPLHF.

The genes are TRBV11-1 and TRBJ2-3, with TRBD1 identical over 8 bases. Per germline, CDR1 SGHAT and CDR2 FQDESV (reference sequence). The V gene end was trimmed by 10 bases and the J gene end by 3 bases; junction bases not matched to a gene: 3. The CDR3 loop spans 12 amino acids. The CDR3 DNA reads as TGTGCCATCCGACAGGGGACAGATACGCAGTATTTT. Translating gives CAIRQGTDTQYF.

The J gene is TRBJ2-2, the V gene TRBV9; D possibly corresponds to TRBD1 (6 bases). V shed 4 bases and J shed 4 bases, with 11 bases lying between them. Germline V gives CDR1 SGDLS, CDR2 YYNGEE. This CDR3 is built from 14 residues. CDR3 in DNA: TGTGCCAGCAGCTTTACAGGGAGCACCGGGGAGCTGTTTTTT. Its translation is CASSFTGSTGELFF.

This clone was counted a few times. Distinct nucleotide sequences in the sample also encode this CDR3. This chain uses TRBV5-6 with TRBJ2-5; D is unclear. Trimming took 0 bases from V and 4 from J, leaving 1 base between them. Germline CDR1 and CDR2: SGHDT and YYEEEE. The CDR3 covers 11 residues. Here the CDR3 DNA reads TGTGCCAGCAGCTTGGCAGAGACCCAGTACTTC. It yields the protein CASSLAETQYF.

This chain uses TRBV6-5 with TRBJ1-2, with 10 bases aligning to TRBD1. The CDR3 runs to 15 residues. Germline V gene data show CDR1 as MNHEY and CDR2 as SVGAGI. The junction had 5 bases not matched to a gene; V was cut back by 2 bases and J by 5 bases. The CDR3 loop reads CASSYRPGQGYGYTF. CDR3 nucleotide sequence: TGTGCCAGCAGTTACCGTCCGGGACAGGGGTATGGCTACACCTTC.

This rearrangement joins TRBV7-2 to TRBJ2-1; TRBD2 matches at 8 bases. This CDR3 contains 14 residues. Trimming at V came to 5 bases and at J to 9 bases, leaving 9 bases not matched to a gene. From germline, CDR1 is SGHTA and CDR2 FQGNSA. The CDR3 region has the DNA TGTGCCAGCAGCCTCCGGCGGGGGGATGTTGAGCAGTTCTTC. Amino acids: CASSLRRGDVEQFF.

This clone was detected only a few times. The V call is TRBV12-5, the J call TRBJ1-2; tentative D call: TRBD1 (6 bases). Trimming removed 7 bases at V and 4 bases at J, with 16 bases between. The length of the CDR3 is 14 residues. CDR1 and CDR2 (germline): LGHNT, FRNRAP. This chain's CDR3 is CASAPPGDFYGYTF. The CDR3 nucleotides are TGTGCTAGTGCTCCTCCAGGGGATTTCTATGGCTACACCTTC. The full variable domain, rest sourced from reference TRBV12-5 and TRBJ1-2, is DARVTQTPRHKVTEMGQEVTMRCQPILGHNTVFWYRQTMMQGLELLAYFRNRAPLDDSGMPKDRFSAEMPDATLATLKIQPSEPRDSAVYFCASAPPGDFYGYTFGSGTRLTVV.

The chain couples TRBV6-5 to TRBJ2-7; TRBD2 is a possible D gene (7 bases). In germline, CDR1 is MNHEY, CDR2 SVGAGI. This CDR3 contains 15 residues. Trimming removed 0 bases from V and 2 bases from J, with 11 bases in between. CDR3 coding DNA: TGTGCCAGCAGTTACTCGGGGCGGGGGCCCTACGAGCAGTACTTC. Its protein is CASSYSGRGPYEQYF.

The chain has TRBV5-1 and TRBJ2-5; unclear D gene. The V end was cut by 2 bases, the J end by 2 bases, with 10 bases between. Looked up from germline, CDR1 is SGHRS and CDR2 is YFSETQ. The CDR3 consists of 14 residues. The CDR3 is CASSLGEIQETQYF. In DNA form, the CDR3 reads TGCGCCAGCAGCTTAGGCGAAATACAAGAGACCCAGTACTTC. The variable domain in full, with the rest retrieved from reference TRBV5-1 and TRBJ2-5, is KAGVTQTPRYLIKTRGQQVTLSCSPISGHRSVSWYQQTPGQGLQFLFEYFSETQRNKGNFPGRFSGRQFSNSRSEMNVSTLELGDSALYLCASSLGEIQETQYFGPGTRLLVL.

CDR3 sequence reads: CSAEQGKTQYF. CDR3 nucleotide sequence: TGCAGTGCTGAGCAGGGAAAGACCCAGTACTTC. The chain joins TRBV20-1 to TRBJ2-5; D is possibly TRBD1 (5 bases). The CDR3 has 11 amino acids. Germline lookup yields CDR1 DFQATT and CDR2 SNEGSKA (reference sequence). V lost 5 bases and J 6 bases, leaving 10 bases between the germline ends.